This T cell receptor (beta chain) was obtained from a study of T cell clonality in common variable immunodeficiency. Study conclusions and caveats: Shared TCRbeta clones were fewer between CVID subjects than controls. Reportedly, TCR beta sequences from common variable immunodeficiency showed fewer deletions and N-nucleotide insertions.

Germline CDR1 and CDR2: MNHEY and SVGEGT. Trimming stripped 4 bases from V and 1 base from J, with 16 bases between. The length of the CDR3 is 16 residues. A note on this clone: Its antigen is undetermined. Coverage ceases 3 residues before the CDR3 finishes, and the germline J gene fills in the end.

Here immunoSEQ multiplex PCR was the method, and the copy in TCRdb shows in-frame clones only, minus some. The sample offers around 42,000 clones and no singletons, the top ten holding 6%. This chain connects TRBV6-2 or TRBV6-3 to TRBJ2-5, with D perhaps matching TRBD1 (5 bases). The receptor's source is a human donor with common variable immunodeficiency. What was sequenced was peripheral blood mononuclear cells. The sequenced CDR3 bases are TGTGCCAGCAGTTTGTTCGTCAGGGCGCCCCAAGAGACC. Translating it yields CASSLFVRAPQET. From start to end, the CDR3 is CASSLFVRAPQETQYF.